This passage covers 16 T cell receptor beta chains from one sample sequenced in a study of T cell responses to AZD1222 COVID-19 vaccine. Only in-frame clones appear in the TCRdb table, and some are missing; sequencing was by immunoSEQ multiplex PCR. Of about 77,000 clones in the sample, more than 90% are singletons; the top ten hold around 4.5%. The source material was peripheral blood, sampled 28 days after the second AZD1222 dose. Receptors were obtained from an adult who received the AZD1222 COVID-19 vaccine.

The chain carries TRBV15 and TRBJ2-1; 7 nucleotides align to TRBD2. The V and J ends lost 1 base and 9 bases, in that order; junction bases with no gene match: 9. Per germline, CDR1 LNHNV and CDR2 YYDKDF (reference sequence). The CDR3 totals 15 residues. Here the CDR3 reads CATSRGPREVSEQFF. CDR3 DNA sequence: TGTGCCACCAGCAGAGGTCCACGGGAGGTGAGTGAGCAGTTCTTC.

The J gene is TRBJ1-6, the V gene TRBV7-5; the D call of TRBD1 is as the table states it, not checked on the DNA. TRBV7-5 is a pseudogene segment. The CDR3 covers 17 residues. The CDR3 DNA reads as TGTGTCAGAAGCCCGATGCCAGGTTCAGGGGAAAAGTCACCCCTCCACTTT. It translates to CVRSPMPGSGEKSPLHF.

This clone appeared once. This chain connects TRBV28 to TRBJ1-5; possible D gene TRBD1, 6 bases. V shed 1 base and J shed 1 base, with 14 bases lying between them. Germline CDR1 and CDR2: MDHEN and SYDVKM. The CDR3 loop spans 17 amino acids. Here the CDR3 DNA reads TGTGCCAGCAGTTTATTGGGGGGGGGCACGAGCAATCAGCCCCAGCATTTT. It is translated as CASSLLGGGTSNQPQHF.

The rearrangement uses TRBV27 and TRBJ2-7; tentative D call: TRBD2 (6 bases). This CDR3 has 15 residues. The germline CDR1 and CDR2 sequences are MNHEY and SMNVEV (reference sequence). The V end was cut by 0 bases, the J end by 2 bases, with 11 bases between. Here the CDR3 DNA reads TGTGCCAGCAGTTTATCGGTCGGGAGAACCTACGAGCAGTACTTC. The encoded protein is CASSLSVGRTYEQYF.

This chain uses TRBV7-3 with TRBJ2-3; 14 nucleotides line up with TRBD2. Trimming took 5 bases from V and 7 from J; bases not matched to a gene: 11. CDR1 SGHTA and CDR2 FQGTGA come from the germline V gene. The CDR3 contains 17 residues. CDR3 sequence (DNA): TGTGCCAGCAGCCCCTCCGGGACTAGCGGGAGTAGGAATACGCAGTATTTT. Translation gives CASSPSGTSGSRNTQYF.

This chain connects TRBV27 to TRBJ2-2; 7 nucleotides align to TRBD2. CDR1 MNHEY and CDR2 SMNVEV come from the germline V gene (reference sequence). The CDR3 loop spans 15 amino acids. V dropped 6 bases and J dropped 5; count of bases not matched to a gene: 9. The CDR3 is CASRGGRALTGELFF. In DNA, the CDR3 is TGTGCCAGCAGAGGTGGGAGGGCCTTAACCGGGGAGCTGTTTTTT.

This rearrangement joins TRBV18 to TRBJ1-2; D not certain. From germline, CDR1 is KGHSH and CDR2 LQKENI. Between the trimmed V and J ends, which lost 0 bases and 7 bases, there was a span of 12 bases. The CDR3 spans 14 residues. The CDR3 here is CASSPPLGGPGYTF. The DNA for the CDR3 is TGTGCCAGCTCACCACCCCTGGGAGGGCCTGGCTACACCTTC.

The chain recombines TRBV5-6 with TRBJ2-3; a weak D match, TRBD2 (6 bases). V lost 1 base, J lost 3 bases, and 12 bases lay in between. The germline gives CDR1 SGHDT, CDR2 YYEEEE. The CDR3 spans 15 residues. Here the CDR3 reads CASSLFLAMTDTQYF. The CDR3 bases are TGTGCCAGCAGCTTGTTTCTAGCGATGACAGATACGCAGTATTTT. Full variable domain (outside the CDR3, taken from reference TRBV5-6 and TRBJ2-3): DAGVTQSPTHLIKTRGQQVTLRCSPKSGHDTVSWYQQALGQGPQFIFQYYEEEERQRGNFPDRFSGHQFPNYSSELNVNALLLGDSALYLCASSLFLAMTDTQYFGPGTRLTVL.

This clone was observed once. As DNA, the CDR3 is TGTGCCAGCAGCTTAAACGAAGAGACCCAGTACTTC. Translated: CASSLNEETQYF. This chain connects TRBV7-6 to TRBJ2-5; no definite D call. CDR1 SGHVS and CDR2 FNYEAQ come from the germline V gene. CDR3 size: 12 residues. V shed 2 bases and J shed 3 bases, with 4 bases lying between them.

The chain employs TRBV6-5 and TRBJ1-5, with D uncertain. Per germline, CDR1 MNHEY and CDR2 SVGAGI. The V gene lost 6 bases and the J gene lost 7 bases, with 10 bases spanning the gap. The CDR3 consists of 12 residues. The CDR3 spells CASSRPGQPQHF. CDR3 DNA sequence: TGTGCCAGCAGCCGTCCTGGGCAGCCCCAGCATTTT.

This clone has a handful of counts. The gene calls are TRBV6-5 and TRBJ2-7, with unresolved D. The CDR3 totals 10 residues. The germline V gene encodes CDR1 MNHEY and CDR2 SVGAGI. The V end was cut by 8 bases, the J end by 6 bases, with 8 bases between. CDR3 sequence: CASLNLEQYF. The CDR3 bases are TGTGCCAGCCTGAATCTCGAGCAGTACTTC.

The rearrangement links TRBV7-2 to TRBJ1-6; TRBD1 aligns across 10 bases. Germline V gene lookup returns CDR1 SGHTA and CDR2 FQGNSA. This CDR3 contains 19 residues. Losses at the gene ends were 4 bases for V and 7 bases for J; bases not matched to a gene: 16. CDR3 in amino acids: CASSSLSPGTGVGNSPLHF. CDR3 coding DNA: TGTGCCAGCAGCTCCTTAAGTCCCGGGACAGGGGTTGGGAATTCACCCCTCCACTTT.

CDR3 in amino acids: CASSLVQKNTEAFF. The CDR3 nucleotides are TGTGCCAGCAGCTTGGTTCAAAAGAACACTGAAGCTTTCTTT. The chain couples TRBV11-2 to TRBJ1-1; D gene unclear. Trimming removed 3 bases at V and 1 base at J, with 9 bases between. The CDR3 consists of 14 residues. The germline CDR1 and CDR2 sequences are SGHAT and FQNNGV.

The rearrangement uses TRBV18 and TRBJ1-5, with D tentatively TRBD1 (6 bases). Deletions cut 2 bases from V and 1 base from J, with 12 bases between. CDR1 and CDR2 from the germline V gene are KGHSH and LQKENI. The length of the CDR3 is 16 residues. The CDR3: CASSPSGGLSNQPQHF. As DNA, the CDR3 is TGTGCCAGCTCACCATCCGGGGGCTTGAGCAATCAGCCCCAGCATTTT. Supplemented by reference TRBV18 and TRBJ1-5, the full variable domain reads NAGVMQNPRHLVRRRGQEARLRCSPMKGHSHVYWYRQLPEEGLKFMVYLQKENIIDESGMPKERFSAEFPKEGPSILRIQQVVRGDSAAYFCASSPSGGLSNQPQHFGDGTRLSIL.

The J gene is TRBJ2-5, the V gene TRBV7-2, with 9 positions matching TRBD1. Per the germline V gene, CDR1 is SGHTA and CDR2 is FQGNSA. The CDR3 totals 16 residues. Unmatched junction bases numbered 9, after V lost 5 bases and J lost 2 bases. The CDR3 nucleotides are TGTGCCAGCAGCACGAGCGCCGGGACAGGGCAAGAGACCCAGTACTTC. It specifies CASSTSAGTGQETQYF.

The V call is TRBV5-4, the J call TRBJ1-2, with 8 bases lining up with TRBD1. CDR1 SGHNT and CDR2 YYREEE come from the germline V gene (reference sequence). V dropped 4 bases and J dropped 0; count of bases not matched to a gene: 14. CDR3 length: 18 amino acids. The CDR3 nucleotides read TGTGCCAGCAGCGAAAGAGCGGGACAGGCGGGAGCTAACTATGGCTACACCTTC. Residues: CASSERAGQAGANYGYTF.